The present T cell receptor (beta chain) was sequenced within a study of control samples from healthy donors and cancer patients. Method: immunoSEQ multiplex PCR; TCRdb's copy keeps in-frame clones and lacks some. The sample has approximately 150,000 clones; just over 95% are singletons. CDR3 size: 15 residues. Unmatched junction bases numbered 7, after V lost 5 bases and J lost 2 bases. Germline V CDR1 and CDR2: MDHEN, SYDVKM. Sample: blood. This chain joins TRBV28 and TRBJ2-7; 9 bases fit TRBD2. This TCR came from a woman in her thirties in good health. The DNA of the CDR3 is TGTGCCAGCAGTCCTAGCGGGAACCTCCCCTACGAGCAGTACTTC. This encodes CASSPSGNLPYEQYF. The whole variable domain, filled in from reference TRBV28 and TRBJ2-7, reads DVKVTQSSRYLVKRTGEKVFLECVQDMDHENMFWYRQDPGLGLRLIYFSYDVKMKEKGDIPEGYSVSREKKERFSLILESASTNQTSMYLCASSPSGNLPYEQYFGPGTRLTVT.